The following is a T cell receptor (beta chain) sequence with its context. In the authors' workflow: Counts of nucleated cells, estimated from reference gene primer amplification, were obtained. Libraries were prepared by immunoSEQ multiplex PCR; TCRdb keeps only in-frame clonotypes and omits some of them. V, J and clone size reflect that table, while D and trimming were determined from the DNA. Among about 130,000 clones listed, roughly 71% were seen once. The CDR3 contains 12 residues. CDR1 is ENHRY and CDR2 is SYGVKD in the germline V gene. Trimming left V 10 bases short and J 3 bases short, with 12 bases between. This entry belongs to a study of blood T cell repertoires in COVID-19. As for the study in general: Sites across the United States, Italy and Spain contributed samples from acute and convalescent COVID-19. The analysed material was cDNA or gDNA that came from T cells, B-cell-depleted T cells, or PBMCs.

This receptor was taken from a man of 80 years or more with acute or convalescent COVID-19. The chain is built from TRBV10-3 and TRBJ1-1; D unresolved. Sequencing was performed on peripheral blood. CDR3: CATKLGDTEAFF. In nucleotides, the CDR3 is TGTGCCACAAAACTCGGGGACACTGAAGCTTTCTTT.